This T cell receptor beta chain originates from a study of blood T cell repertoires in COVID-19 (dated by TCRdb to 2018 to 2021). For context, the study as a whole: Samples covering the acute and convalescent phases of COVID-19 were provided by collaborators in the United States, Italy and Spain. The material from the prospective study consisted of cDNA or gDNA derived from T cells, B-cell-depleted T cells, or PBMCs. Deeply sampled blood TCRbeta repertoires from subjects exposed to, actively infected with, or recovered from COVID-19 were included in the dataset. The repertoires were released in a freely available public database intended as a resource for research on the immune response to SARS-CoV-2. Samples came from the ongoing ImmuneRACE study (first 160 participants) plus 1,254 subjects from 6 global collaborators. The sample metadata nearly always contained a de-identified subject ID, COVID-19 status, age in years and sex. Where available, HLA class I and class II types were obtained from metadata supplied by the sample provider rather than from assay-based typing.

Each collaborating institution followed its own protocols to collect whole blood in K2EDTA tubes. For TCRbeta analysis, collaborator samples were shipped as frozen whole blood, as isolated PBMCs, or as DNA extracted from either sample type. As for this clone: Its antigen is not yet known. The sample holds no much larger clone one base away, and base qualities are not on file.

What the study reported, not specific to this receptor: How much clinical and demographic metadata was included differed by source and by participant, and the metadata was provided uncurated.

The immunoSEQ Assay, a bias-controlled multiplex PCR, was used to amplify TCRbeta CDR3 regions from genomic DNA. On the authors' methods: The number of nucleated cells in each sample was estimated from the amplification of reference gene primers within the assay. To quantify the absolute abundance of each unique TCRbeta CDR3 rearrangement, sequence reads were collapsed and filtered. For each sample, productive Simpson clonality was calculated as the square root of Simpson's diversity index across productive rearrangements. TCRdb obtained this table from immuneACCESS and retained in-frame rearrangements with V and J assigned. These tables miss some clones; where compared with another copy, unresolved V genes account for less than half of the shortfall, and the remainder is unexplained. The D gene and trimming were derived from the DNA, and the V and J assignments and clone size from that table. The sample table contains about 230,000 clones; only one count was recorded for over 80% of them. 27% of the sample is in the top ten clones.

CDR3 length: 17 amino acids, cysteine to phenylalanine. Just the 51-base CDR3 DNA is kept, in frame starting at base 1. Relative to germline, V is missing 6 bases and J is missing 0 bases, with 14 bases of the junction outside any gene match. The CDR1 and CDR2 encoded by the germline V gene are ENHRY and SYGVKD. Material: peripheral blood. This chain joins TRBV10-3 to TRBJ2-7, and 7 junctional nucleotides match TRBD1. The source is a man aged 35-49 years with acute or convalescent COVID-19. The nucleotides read TGTGCCATCAGGGGGGCCCAGCCGGGACAGCGCTCCTACGAGCAGTACTTC. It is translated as CAIRGAQPGQRSYEQYF.